A single sample gave rise to the 16 T cell receptor beta chains below, sequenced in a study of blood T cell repertoires in COVID-19. Sequencing used immunoSEQ multiplex PCR; TCRdb keeps in-frame clones, though not all of them. The sample lists fewer than 80,000 clones; less than 85% were seen once. The source material was peripheral blood. Receptor source: a man aged 50 or older with COVID-19, enrolled during active disease.

J is TRBJ1-2 and V is TRBV6-5, with 7 bases lining up with TRBD1. CDR1 and CDR2 from the germline V gene are MNHEY and SVGAGI. V lost 4 bases and J lost 7; bases outside the gene matches: 12. The CDR3 loop spans 15 amino acids. CDR3 nucleotides: TGTGCCAGCAGTTTCCGACAGGGTGGTGTCGGTGGCTACACCTTC. This codes for CASSFRQGGVGGYTF.

This clone showed up just a few times. The V and J genes are TRBV7-9 and TRBJ2-2, with TRBD1 identical over 11 bases. Germline lookup yields CDR1 SEHNR and CDR2 FQNEAQ (reference sequence). This CDR3 is 15 amino acids long. The V segment lost 4 bases and the J segment 9 bases; nucleotides outside the gene matches: 7. CDR3 nucleotides: TGTGCCAGCAGCTCCGGACAGGGGGCGGGATGGGAGCTGTTTTTT. Translation gives CASSSGQGAGWELFF.

The rearrangement uses TRBV6-5 and TRBJ1-1; unclear D gene. Trimming cost V 6 bases and J 3 bases, with 14 bases left between them. There are 14 residues in the CDR3. Germline CDR1 reads MNHEY; CDR2 reads SVGAGI. Written as DNA, the CDR3 is TGTGCCAGCAGCCCCCGGGGAGCCGACACTGAAGCTTTCTTT. Protein sequence: CASSPRGADTEAFF.

The chain recombines TRBV3-1 (or the pseudogene TRBV3-2) with TRBJ2-2; a weak D match, TRBD1 (6 bases). Germline V CDR1 and CDR2: LGHDT, YNNKEL (reference sequence). The CDR3 totals 16 residues. The V end was cut by 3 bases, the J end by 4 bases, with 15 bases between. The CDR3 here is CASSQGPGVTTGELFF. In DNA form, the CDR3 reads TGTGCCAGCAGCCAGGGCCCAGGGGTTACCACCGGGGAGCTGTTTTTT.

The chain has TRBV5-5 and TRBJ1-1; D remains unclear. Trimming removed 0 bases from V and 9 bases from J, with 15 bases in between. Per germline, CDR1 SGHKS and CDR2 YYEKEE (reference sequence). The CDR3 runs 14 residues. The chain's CDR3 is CASSLDSPSGKAFF. Written as DNA, the CDR3 is TGTGCCAGCAGCTTGGACAGCCCCTCGGGGAAAGCTTTCTTT.

The genes are TRBV6-1 and TRBJ1-3; D is unresolved. The CDR3 consists of 15 residues. Germline lookup yields CDR1 MNHNS and CDR2 SASEGT. V was trimmed by 1 base and J by 0 bases, leaving 7 bases between them. The CDR3 reads CASSEGQRSGNTIYF. The CDR3 nucleotides read TGTGCCAGCAGTGAAGGCCAGCGCTCTGGAAACACCATATATTTT.

CDR3 region: CATSFGRGNQPQHF. CDR3 bases: TGTGCCACCTCCTTTGGGAGGGGCAATCAGCCCCAGCATTTT. V gene TRBV19 combines with J gene TRBJ1-5; D gene ambiguous. Germline loops: CDR1 LNHDA, CDR2 SQIVND (reference sequence). V lost 10 bases, J lost 2 bases, and 15 bases lay in between. CDR3 length equals 14 residues.

J is TRBJ2-1 and V is TRBV19, with 7 bases identical to TRBD1. Per germline, CDR1 LNHDA and CDR2 SQIVND (reference sequence). The CDR3 has 16 amino acids. V was pared by 3 bases and J by 0 bases, with 5 bases of the junction left unmatched. CDR3 bases: TGTGCCAGTAGTATCGATCGACAGGGCTCCTACAATGAGCAGTTCTTC. This translates into CASSIDRQGSYNEQFF.

This clone came up a few times. The rearrangement links TRBV6-6 to TRBJ2-5; no firm D call. The CDR3 sequence is 12 residues long. The ends were cut back, 2 bases at V and 3 bases at J, with 4 bases in the middle. Looked up from germline, CDR1 is MNHNY and CDR2 is SVGAGI (reference sequence). CDR3 residues: CASSYPEETQYF. The CDR3 DNA reads as TGTGCCAGCAGTTACCCGGAAGAGACCCAGTACTTC.

This clone was detected a few times. The chain recombines TRBV7-3 with TRBJ2-1; no definite D call. V lost 0 bases and J 0 bases, leaving 9 bases between the germline ends. This CDR3 has 16 residues. From germline, CDR1 is SGHTA and CDR2 FQGTGA. CDR3: CASSLTALSSYNEQFF. As DNA, the CDR3 is TGTGCCAGCAGCTTAACCGCACTGAGCTCCTACAATGAGCAGTTCTTC.

The CDR3: CSFRTGVGVGLGELFF. CDR3 sequence (DNA): TGCAGCTTCCGGACAGGTGTCGGCGTAGGACTCGGGGAGCTGTTTTTT. The rearrangement links TRBV29-1 to TRBJ2-2; 7 bases map to TRBD1. CDR1 and CDR2 from the germline V gene are SQVTM and ANQGSEA. Trimming took 8 bases from V and 7 from J; bases not matched to a gene: 19. This CDR3 comprises 16 residues.

The chain recombines TRBV5-4 with TRBJ2-1, with a weak D call TRBD2 (6 bases). V gave up 2 bases and J gave up 0 bases, with 9 bases separating them. The CDR3 consists of 15 residues. Germline CDR1 SGHNT, CDR2 YYREEE (reference sequence). The CDR3 loop is CASSLRGSSYNEQFF. The DNA of the CDR3 is TGTGCCAGCAGCTTACGGGGGAGCTCCTACAATGAGCAGTTCTTC. The full variable domain, rest sourced from reference TRBV5-4 and TRBJ2-1, is ETGVTQSPTHLIKTRGQQVTLRCSSQSGHNTVSWYQQALGQGPQFIFQYYREEENGRGNFPPRFSGLQFPNYSSELNVNALELDDSALYLCASSLRGSSYNEQFFGPGTRLTVL.

The chain employs TRBV7-9 and TRBJ2-5, with D possibly matching TRBD2 (5 bases). There are 14 residues in the CDR3. Germline values: CDR1 SEHNR, CDR2 FQNEAQ (reference sequence). Trimming removed 1 base at V and 2 bases at J, with 8 bases between. CDR3 nucleotides: TGTGCCAGCAGCTTAGGATCGGGACAAGAGACCCAGTACTTC. Encoded protein: CASSLGSGQETQYF.

The rearrangement joins TRBV3-1 (or the pseudogene TRBV3-2) to TRBJ1-5; TRBD1 matches at 7 bases. This CDR3 is built from 15 residues. Unmatched junction bases numbered 3, after V lost 2 bases and J lost 2 bases. CDR1 is LGHDT, CDR2 YNNKEL, per germline (reference sequence). The CDR3 nucleotides are TGTGCCAGCAGCCAACTAGGGGGCGGCAATCAGCCCCAGCATTTT. Translated: CASSQLGGGNQPQHF.

The chain combines TRBV10-3 with TRBJ2-3; the match to TRBD2 covers 12 bases. Germline V gene sequence: CDR1 ENHRY, CDR2 SYGVKD. With 4 bases clipped from V and 2 bases from J, the junction kept 4 bases outside the gene matches. The CDR3 consists of 16 residues. The CDR3 sequence: CAISGGLAGNTDTQYF. The DNA for the CDR3 is TGTGCCATCAGTGGCGGACTAGCGGGGAACACAGATACGCAGTATTTT.

V is TRBV21-1 and J is TRBJ1-5; the D call in the table, TRBD1, was not verified against the DNA. TRBV21-1 is a known pseudogene. CDR3 length: 13 residues. The CDR3 sequence is CARRQGGNQPQHF. The CDR3 DNA reads TGTGCCAGACGACAGGGGGGCAATCAGCCCCAGCATTTT.